Reported below is one T cell receptor beta chain. No antigen is known for it. TCRdb independently ran MiXCR on the reads; one entry per CDR3 protein. In the table there are about 830,000 distinct CDR3 sequences, approximately 32% of which are singletons. This entry belongs to a study of T cell repertoires in cytomegalovirus infection. Across the study: Well-studied HLA-B-restricted epitopes and recently identified HLA-C-restricted epitopes of CMV were both used in the study. An indication of both CMV infection and matching HLA type came from public TCR beta signatures.

Germline-derived CDR1 and CDR2 are ENHRY and SYGVKD. The CDR3 runs 13 residues. V dropped 11 bases and J dropped 4; count of bases not matched to a gene: 4. The study's findings and limits: Clonotypes of TCR beta that were HLA-C-restricted and CMV-specific dominated the ex vivo response.

Sequences were derived from cultured CD8+ T cells from PBMCs, sampled from culture after CMV antigen stimulation. This sequence joins TRBV10-3 and TRBJ2-5, with TRBD2 identical over 13 bases. This TCR was sampled from a human donor in good health (CMV status not recorded). Some clones in this sample may be carry-over from other donors' samples. In DNA form, the CDR3 reads TGTGCCTCGACTAGCGGGGGGAGAGAGACCCAGTACTTC. It specifies CASTSGGRETQYF.